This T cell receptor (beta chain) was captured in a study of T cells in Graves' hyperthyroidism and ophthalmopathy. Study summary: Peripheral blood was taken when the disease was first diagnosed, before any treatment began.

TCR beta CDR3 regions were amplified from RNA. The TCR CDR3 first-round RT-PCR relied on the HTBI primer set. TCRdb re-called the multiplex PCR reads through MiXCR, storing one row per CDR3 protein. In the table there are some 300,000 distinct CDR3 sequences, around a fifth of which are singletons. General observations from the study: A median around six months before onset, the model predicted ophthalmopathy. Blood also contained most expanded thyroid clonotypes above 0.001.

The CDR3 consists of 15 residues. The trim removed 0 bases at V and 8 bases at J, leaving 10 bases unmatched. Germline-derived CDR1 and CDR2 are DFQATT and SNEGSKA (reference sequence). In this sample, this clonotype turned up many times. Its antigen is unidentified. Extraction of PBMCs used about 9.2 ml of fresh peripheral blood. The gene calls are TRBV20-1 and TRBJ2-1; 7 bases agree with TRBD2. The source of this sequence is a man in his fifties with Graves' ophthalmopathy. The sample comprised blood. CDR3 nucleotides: TGCAGTGCTAGAGATCAGGGAGGGCCTAGAGATGAGCAGTTCTTC. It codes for CSARDQGGPRDEQFF.